These T cell receptor beta chains were read from a single sample in a study of cytomegalovirus exposure and HLA in healthy donors. Data came from immunoSEQ multiplex PCR; TCRdb stores just in-frame clones and leaves some out. This table has under 250,000 clones, roughly 84% appearing once. Sequencing used PBMCs. Receptor source: a woman aged 18-29 years in good health and CMV-seropositive. The CDR3 runs from the conserved cysteine through the conserved F or W. D genes are given only for firm matches. Where a row states a size, it is once, few, many or the class of an expanded clone; other rows omit it.

j_gene: TRBJ2-7; abundance: -; d_gene: -; v_gene: TRBV6-1; CDR3nt: TGTGCCAGCAGTGAACGCGGCGGCCCCTACGAGCAGTACTTC; CDR3aa: CASSERGGPYEQYF
j_gene: TRBJ2-7; abundance: -; d_gene: TRBD2; v_gene: TRBV9; CDR3nt: TGTGCCAGCAGCGTCTCTAGCGGGAGGCTCTACGAGCAGTACTTC; CDR3aa: CASSVSSGRLYEQYF
j_gene: TRBJ1-1; abundance: -; d_gene: TRBD1; v_gene: TRBV28; CDR3nt: TGTGCCAGCAGTCTAGACAGGGGATATGTAAACACTGAAGCTTTCTTT; CDR3aa: CASSLDRGYVNTEAFF
j_gene: TRBJ1-1; abundance: -; d_gene: TRBD1; v_gene: TRBV27; CDR3nt: TGTGCCAGCACCCAACAGGGGGCTAACACTGAAGCTTTCTTT; CDR3aa: CASTQQGANTEAFF
j_gene: TRBJ1-5; abundance: -; d_gene: TRBD1; v_gene: TRBV4-1; CDR3nt: TGCGCCAGCACCCAAGAACTGGGACAGAGCAATCAGCCCCAGCATTTT; CDR3aa: CASTQELGQSNQPQHF
j_gene: TRBJ2-6; abundance: once; d_gene: TRBD1; v_gene: TRBV28; CDR3nt: TGTGCCAGCAGTGTGTGGACAGGGGTGGTTGGGGCCAACGTCCTGACTTTC; CDR3aa: CASSVWTGVVGANVLTF
j_gene: TRBJ2-7; abundance: -; d_gene: -; v_gene: TRBV5-1; CDR3nt: TGCGCCAGCAGCAGCGATACCCTCCAGGGGCTCATCCACGAGCAGTACTTC; CDR3aa: CASSSDTLQGLIHEQYF
j_gene: TRBJ2-1; abundance: -; d_gene: -; v_gene: TRBV7-9; CDR3nt: TGTGCCAGCAGCATACGGGGGAGCTCCTACAATGAGCAGTTCTTC; CDR3aa: CASSIRGSSYNEQFF
j_gene: TRBJ1-5; abundance: once; d_gene: -; v_gene: TRBV28; CDR3nt: TGTGCCAGCAGTTCAGGGAATCAGCCCCAGCATTTT; CDR3aa: CASSSGNQPQHF
j_gene: TRBJ1-2; abundance: -; d_gene: -; v_gene: TRBV27; CDR3nt: TGTGCCAGCAGTTTCGGGAATTCGGACGGCTACACCTTC; CDR3aa: CASSFGNSDGYTF
j_gene: TRBJ2-5; abundance: -; d_gene: TRBD2; v_gene: TRBV5-1; CDR3nt: TGCGCCAGCAGGGCGGGTAGTGCGGGAGCTCACGAGACCCAGTACTTC; CDR3aa: CASRAGSAGAHETQYF
j_gene: TRBJ1-2; abundance: -; d_gene: -; v_gene: TRBV4-1; CDR3nt: TGCGCCAGCAGCCCTCAGGTGACTAACTATGGCTACACCTTC; CDR3aa: CASSPQVTNYGYTF
j_gene: TRBJ2-1; abundance: -; d_gene: TRBD1; v_gene: TRBV7-9; CDR3nt: TGTGCCAGCAGCCACCTTTCGGGACAGCTTTTTACAATGAAGCAGTTCTTC; CDR3aa: CASSHLSGQLFTMKQFF
j_gene: TRBJ1-2; abundance: -; d_gene: TRBD1; v_gene: TRBV9; CDR3nt: TGTGCCAGCAGCGGTAGACAGGGTCCTCACTATGGCTACACCTTC; CDR3aa: CASSGRQGPHYGYTF
j_gene: TRBJ2-5; abundance: -; d_gene: TRBD1; v_gene: TRBV18; CDR3nt: TGTGCCAGCTCACCACCGGGGACAGCAACCCAAGAGACCCAGTACTTC; CDR3aa: CASSPPGTATQETQYF
j_gene: TRBJ2-1; abundance: -; d_gene: TRBD1; v_gene: TRBV15; CDR3nt: TGTGCCACCAGCAGAGACGGGACAGGGTTAGGGGAGCAGTTCTTC; CDR3aa: CATSRDGTGLGEQFF
j_gene: TRBJ1-1; abundance: few; d_gene: -; v_gene: TRBV6-1; CDR3nt: TGTGCCAGCAGCTACGGGGGGAACACTGAAGCTTTCTTT; CDR3aa: CASSYGGNTEAFF
j_gene: TRBJ2-7; abundance: -; d_gene: TRBD1; v_gene: TRBV27; CDR3nt: TGTGCCAGCAGTTTAGAACAGGGGGCCTACGAGCAGTACTTC; CDR3aa: CASSLEQGAYEQYF
j_gene: TRBJ1-5; abundance: -; d_gene: -; v_gene: TRBV2; CDR3nt: TGTGCCAGCAGTTTAAGCGGGCCCACGACAAATCAGCCCCAGCATTTT; CDR3aa: CASSLSGPTTNQPQHF
j_gene: TRBJ2-1; abundance: -; d_gene: -; v_gene: TRBV4-1; CDR3nt: TGCGCCAGCAAGACTGGGTACAATGAGCAGTTCTTC; CDR3aa: CASKTGYNEQFF
j_gene: TRBJ2-1; abundance: -; d_gene: -; v_gene: TRBV15; CDR3nt: TGTGCCACCGGGGCTAAGGAGCAGTTCTTC; CDR3aa: CATGAKEQFF
j_gene: TRBJ2-1; abundance: -; d_gene: -; v_gene: TRBV6-5; CDR3nt: TGTGCCAGCAGCTTCGGGGTGAGCTCCTACAATGAGCAGTTCTTC; CDR3aa: CASSFGVSSYNEQFF
j_gene: TRBJ2-4; abundance: -; d_gene: TRBD1; v_gene: TRBV5-1; CDR3nt: TGCGCCAGCAGCTTGGCAGGGGGCAAAAACATTCAGTACTTC; CDR3aa: CASSLAGGKNIQYF
j_gene: TRBJ2-4; abundance: -; d_gene: -; v_gene: TRBV15; CDR3nt: TGTGCCACCAGCAGTTCCGGGGACACTAACATTCAGTACTTC; CDR3aa: CATSSSGDTNIQYF
j_gene: TRBJ2-7; abundance: -; d_gene: TRBD2; v_gene: TRBV4-1; CDR3nt: TGCGCCAGCAGCCAAAGTAGACTAGCGGGAGGGCTTGGCTCCTACGAGCAGTACTTC; CDR3aa: CASSQSRLAGGLGSYEQYF
j_gene: TRBJ1-2; abundance: -; d_gene: -; v_gene: TRBV7-6; CDR3nt: TGTGCCAGCAGCTTAGCGGATATGCAGGCAGGCTACACCTTC; CDR3aa: CASSLADMQAGYTF
j_gene: TRBJ1-1; abundance: -; d_gene: -; v_gene: TRBV16; CDR3nt: TGTGCCAGCAGCCAATTAGCGTTGAACACTGAAGCTTTCTTT; CDR3aa: CASSQLALNTEAFF
j_gene: TRBJ1-5; abundance: -; d_gene: -; v_gene: TRBV29-1; CDR3nt: TGCAGCGTTGAAGGCTGGGCGGGGGGCAATGGCGGCCAGCCCCAGCATTTT; CDR3aa: CSVEGWAGGNGGQPQHF
j_gene: TRBJ2-7; abundance: -; d_gene: TRBD1; v_gene: TRBV5-1; CDR3nt: TGCGCCAGCAGTGGGTGGACAGGGCCGTACGAGCAGTACTTC; CDR3aa: CASSGWTGPYEQYF
j_gene: TRBJ1-2; abundance: -; d_gene: -; v_gene: TRBV25-1; CDR3nt: TGTGCCAGCAGTCCGAGGCAGTACGGGAGCTATGGCTACACCTTC; CDR3aa: CASSPRQYGSYGYTF
j_gene: TRBJ1-2; abundance: -; d_gene: TRBD1; v_gene: TRBV28; CDR3nt: TGTGCCAGCAGTCCCTATAGGACAGGGACTTATGGCTACACCTTC; CDR3aa: CASSPYRTGTYGYTF
j_gene: TRBJ2-3; abundance: -; d_gene: TRBD2; v_gene: TRBV30; CDR3nt: TGTGCCTGGGGGAGACTAGCGGGAGGGCTAGATACGCAGTATTTT; CDR3aa: CAWGRLAGGLDTQYF
j_gene: TRBJ1-4; abundance: few; d_gene: -; v_gene: TRBV5-4; CDR3nt: TGTGCCAGCCGCAGGGCAGGGCTTAATGAAAAACTGTTTTTT; CDR3aa: CASRRAGLNEKLFF
j_gene: TRBJ2-7; abundance: -; d_gene: -; v_gene: TRBV28; CDR3nt: TGTGCCAGCTTCAGACAGGACTCTTACAACGAGCAGTACTTC; CDR3aa: CASFRQDSYNEQYF
j_gene: TRBJ2-7; abundance: -; d_gene: -; v_gene: TRBV9; CDR3nt: TGTGCCAGCAGCGTAGCTTTCGGGATCCCCTACGAGCAGTACTTC; CDR3aa: CASSVAFGIPYEQYF
j_gene: TRBJ2-2; abundance: once; d_gene: -; v_gene: TRBV5-4; CDR3nt: TGTGCCAGCAGCTTGGAGTTCGGCACCGGGGAGCTGTTTTTT; CDR3aa: CASSLEFGTGELFF
j_gene: TRBJ2-3; abundance: -; d_gene: -; v_gene: TRBV11-2; CDR3nt: TGTGCCAGCAGCTCACGAGGAGATACGCAGTATTTT; CDR3aa: CASSSRGDTQYF
j_gene: TRBJ2-6; abundance: -; d_gene: -; v_gene: TRBV5-4; CDR3nt: TGTGCCAGCAGCTCCAGGGTAGGTGGGGCCAACGTCCTGACTTTC; CDR3aa: CASSSRVGGANVLTF
j_gene: TRBJ2-7; abundance: -; d_gene: TRBD2; v_gene: TRBV7-7; CDR3nt: TGTGCTAGCAGCTTACTCCGCTGTAGCGGGAGAATCCACGAGCAGTACTTC; CDR3aa: CASSLLRCSGRIHEQYF
j_gene: TRBJ2-2; abundance: -; d_gene: TRBD2; v_gene: TRBV5-1; CDR3nt: TGCGCCAGCAGCCCAGACCCCGGGACTAGTCTCGGGGAGCTGTTTTTT; CDR3aa: CASSPDPGTSLGELFF
j_gene: TRBJ1-2; abundance: -; d_gene: -; v_gene: TRBV30; CDR3nt: TGTGCCTGGAGTGTGTACGGGAAGAATGGCTACACCTTC; CDR3aa: CAWSVYGKNGYTF
j_gene: TRBJ2-7; abundance: -; d_gene: TRBD2; v_gene: TRBV2; CDR3nt: TGTGCCAGCAAAGCGACTAGCGGGACCTACGAGCAGTACTTC; CDR3aa: CASKATSGTYEQYF
j_gene: TRBJ2-1; abundance: once; d_gene: -; v_gene: TRBV1; CDR3nt: TGCACCAGCAGCCACGCGGGGACCGCCCCGGGGGGTGAGCAGTTCTTC; CDR3aa: CTSSHAGTAPGGEQFF
j_gene: TRBJ1-2; abundance: many; d_gene: -; v_gene: TRBV7-2; CDR3nt: TGTGCCAGCAGCTTATCCAGGGACTATGGCTACACCTTC; CDR3aa: CASSLSRDYGYTF